The source of this T cell receptor beta chain is a study of beta chain features in type 1 diabetes (dated by TCRdb to the late 2010s). Turning to the overall study: Mean age, gender distribution, total cell number and subset yield were not different between patients and healthy donors. A total of 85 million to 140 million sorted cells were examined across all samples, and the number of cells per subset was strongly correlated with RNA yield. In the study, TCRB repertoires of sorted circulating CD4+ T cell subsets from recently diagnosed type 1 diabetes patients were compared with those of matched healthy donors. Whereas all 28 donors provided naive and central memory subsets, regulatory and stem cell-like memory subsets were isolated from just 8 patients and about 8 healthy donors. The research as a whole found: Sequencing cDNA rather than genomic DNA could over-represent highly expressing activated cells, although activation and CD3 levels did not differ between groups. The naive, central memory and regulatory TCRB repertoires appeared to resemble one another more closely among patients than among healthy donors. Fewer insertions and more nucleotide deletions at VDJ recombination sites were observed in patients with type 1 diabetes, implying thymic rearrangement abnormalities. Shorter templates might be favored by PCR, yet because patient and control samples were amplified and corrected together, any such skew would affect both groups equally. Only small numbers of individuals were included in the HLA sub-analyses, which left unresolved whether HLA type had any influence on TCRB rearrangement. In all four CD4+ subsets, TCRB CDR3 length was moderately but significantly shorter in type 1 diabetes patients.

The High Capacity cDNA Reverse Transcription Kit was used to reverse transcribe all of the isolated RNA, meaning that expressed TCRB transcripts were what got sequenced. Deep immunoSEQ sequencing was applied to naive, central memory and regulatory T cell samples, giving an average of roughly 3.5 million total reads per sample. Sorted cells were lysed in RLT buffer and RNA was extracted with DNase-treated RNeasy Micro or Mini kits, depending on cell number. To prevent cross-contamination, each cell subset was processed individually, whereas patient and healthy donor samples were processed jointly. The immunoSEQ multiplex PCR was used to amplify TCRB sequences from cDNA, generating 87-bp fragments that spanned the CDR3 region. Sequencing of the amplicons was performed on the Illumina HiSeq platform. The paper's data handling went like this. PCR bias was computationally corrected using synthetic template baselines, reads within Hamming distance 2 were collapsed, and singletons that could not be merged were discarded. Reads were aligned against IMGT to assign V, D and J genes, CDR3 length and insertions or deletions at six rearrangement sites. Within each subset, clonotype counts were normalized to sorted cell number, after which true diversity and Gini coefficients were computed with the tcR R package. The overlap coefficient, calculated on TCRB nucleotide sequences, was used to quantify repertoire sharing. Out-of-frame TCRB sequences from naive cells were analyzed to stand in for the pre-selection repertoire. Entries here come from immuneACCESS through TCRdb and include only in-frame sequences with V and J called. Some clones fail to appear in such tables; in the studies checked, an unresolved V gene covers under half of the shortfall, and the cause of the remainder is unknown. The V and J calls and clone size come from that table; D and trimming were worked out from the DNA. The sample yields fewer than 900,000 clones; 17% were counted once. The top ten constitute 0.023% of the sample.

This clone was found a few times. Its antigen specificity is not known. Per-nucleotide qualities are absent, and no much larger clonotype sits a single base away. Each donor gave one peripheral blood draw, approximately 0.11 L on average, collected into heparinised tubes. A BD FACSAria II was used to sort naive, central memory, regulatory and stem cell-like memory CD4+ T cells with a panel that included CD45RO, CCR7, CD25, CD127, CD95 and CD27. A purity above 95% was achieved for all sorted populations. PBMCs were isolated immediately by Lymphoprep density gradient centrifugation and stained directly without culture. Samples were stained and sorted in pairs, with one healthy donor and one patient per experiment, so that batch effects were minimized. According to the germline V gene, CDR1 reads LGHNA and CDR2 reads YNFKEQ. There are 16 amino acids in the CDR3, from cysteine to phenylalanine inclusive. The sequence is cut down to CDR3 DNA, 48 bases in frame from base 1. V loses 4 bases at its end and J loses 6 bases; junction bases beyond the gene matches: 14.

The chain is made from TRBV4-2 and TRBJ2-7; 8 central nucleotides agree with TRBD2. Sequenced sample: naive CD4+ T cells from blood. The cell subset or site label, read with the paper, signifies: true naive CD4+ T cells. This clonotype originated in a woman between 18 and 29 years old in good health. The encoded CDR3 is CASSPGSDGRGSEQYF. The nucleotides are TGTGCCAGCAGCCCCGGGTCAGACGGGAGGGGATCCGAGCAGTACTTC.